These T cell receptor beta chains were read from a single sample in a study of CD8+CD57+ T cells in acquired aplastic anemia. TCRdb reanalysed the reads using MiXCR and keeps one entry per CDR3 protein. Of roughly 500,000 distinct CDR3 sequences listed, approximately 32% are singletons. The source material was sorted CD4+, CD8+, or CD8+CD57+ T cells (not recorded which) from PBMCs. The origin of the receptors is a human donor with aplastic anemia. CDR3s include the opening cysteine and the closing phenylalanine or tryptophan. A D gene is named only where the DNA matches it firmly. Some rows mark clone size as missing; the rest say once, few, many or name a class of expanded clone.

d_gene,v_gene,abundance,j_gene,CDR3aa,CDR3nt
.,TRBV24-1,few,TRBJ2-5,CASEGAFQETQYF,TGTGCCAGTGAGGGCGCATTCCAAGAGACCCAGTACTTC
TRBD1,TRBV11-2,.,TRBJ2-3,CASSRQGFGADTQYF,TGTGCCAGCAGCAGACAGGGGTTCGGCGCAGATACGCAGTATTTT
TRBD1,TRBV9,.,TRBJ2-2,CASSADRGAVF,TGTGCCAGCAGCGCAGACAGGGGAGCTGTTTTT
.,TRBV20-1,.,TRBJ2-5,CSAREGEQQETQYF,TGCAGTGCTAGGGAAGGGGAGCAACAAGAGACCCAGTACTTC
.,TRBV7-2,many,TRBJ1-2,CASSSGSQGAYGYTF,TGTGCCAGCAGCTCCGGTTCACAGGGCGCATATGGCTACACCTTC
TRBD1,TRBV13,many,TRBJ1-6,CASSAKSRDRDWSYNSPLHF,TGTGCCAGCAGCGCGAAGTCCCGGGACAGGGATTGGTCCTATAATTCACCCCTCCACTTT
.,TRBV11-2,few,TRBJ1-3,CASSSTATRSGNTIYF,TGTGCCAGCAGCTCGACAGCGACCCGCTCTGGAAACACCATATATTTT
.,TRBV19,.,TRBJ2-2,CAGSIGAGELFF,TGTGCCGGTAGTATCGGAGCCGGGGAGCTGTTTTTT
.,TRBV2,.,TRBJ1-6,CASSLVVDGDSPLHF,TGTGCCAGCAGCTTAGTGGTGGACGGTGACTCACCCCTCCACTTT
TRBD1,TRBV19,.,TRBJ2-1,CASSIFPLQGANEQFF,TGTGCCAGTAGTATTTTTCCGTTGCAGGGGGCCAATGAGCAGTTCTTC
.,TRBV5-1,.,TRBJ2-1,CASSLESRLVTSYNEQFF,TGCGCCAGCAGCTTGGAATCCAGACTAGTTACCTCCTACAATGAGCAGTTCTTC
TRBD2,TRBV24-1,many,TRBJ2-1,CATSDVGGDEQFF,TGTGCCACCAGTGATGTGGGGGGGGATGAGCAGTTCTTC
.,TRBV9,.,TRBJ1-1,CASSALQGVSEAFF,TGTGCCAGCAGCGCCCTTCAGGGTGTCTCTGAAGCTTTCTTT
TRBD1,TRBV20-1,few,TRBJ1-1,CSARGQALGFF,TGCAGTGCTAGGGGACAGGCCTTAGGATTCTTT
.,TRBV24-1,many,TRBJ2-2,CATSENTGELFF,TGTGCCACCAGTGAAAACACCGGGGAGCTGTTTTTT
TRBD1,TRBV6-5,.,TRBJ2-7,CASSLDRAWGEQYF,TGTGCCAGCAGTTTGGACAGGGCCTGGGGCGAGCAGTACTTC
TRBD1,TRBV7-6,.,TRBJ2-7,CASSQGQGRTYEQYF,TGTGCCAGCAGCCAGGGACAGGGACGGACCTACGAGCAGTACTTC
TRBD2,TRBV9,few,TRBJ2-7,CASSPFKRGGIYEQYF,TGTGCCAGCAGCCCATTCAAGCGGGGGGGGATCTACGAGCAGTACTTC
TRBD2,TRBV5-1,.,TRBJ2-3,CASSSLAGGPTDTQYF,TGCGCCAGCAGCTCGCTAGCGGGAGGGCCCACAGATACGCAGTATTTT
TRBD1,TRBV11-1,.,TRBJ2-3,CASSLPPGQDLGADTQYF,TGTGCCAGCAGCTTACCTCCTGGACAGGATCTTGGAGCAGATACGCAGTATTTT